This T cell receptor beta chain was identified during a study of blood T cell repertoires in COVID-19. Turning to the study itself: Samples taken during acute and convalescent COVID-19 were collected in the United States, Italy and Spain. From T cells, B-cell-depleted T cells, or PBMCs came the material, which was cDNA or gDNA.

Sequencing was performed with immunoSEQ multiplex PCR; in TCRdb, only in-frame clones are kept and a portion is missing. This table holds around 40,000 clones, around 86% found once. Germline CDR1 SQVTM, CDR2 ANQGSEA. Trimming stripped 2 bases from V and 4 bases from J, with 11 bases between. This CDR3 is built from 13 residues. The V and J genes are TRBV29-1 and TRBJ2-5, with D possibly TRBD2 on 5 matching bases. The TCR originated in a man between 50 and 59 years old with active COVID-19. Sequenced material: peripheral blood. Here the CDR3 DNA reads TGCAGCGTTGAAACCCTGGCGGGAGAGACCCAGTACTTC. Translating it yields CSVETLAGETQYF.